This is a list of T cell receptor beta chains from one sample in a study of blood T cell repertoires in COVID-19. Libraries were prepared by immunoSEQ multiplex PCR; TCRdb keeps only in-frame clonotypes and omits some of them. In the table there are 200,000 to 300,000 clones, approximately 83% of which are singletons. Material for sequencing was PBMCs or T cells enriched from blood (not recorded which). These TCRs come from a woman in her forties with acute COVID-19. CDR3s include the opening cysteine and the closing phenylalanine or tryptophan. A D gene is named only where the DNA matches it firmly. Size is omitted from some rows. Given values are once, few, many or a class for expanded clones.

V	J	D	size	CDR3	DNA
TRBV4-1	TRBJ2-1	TRBD1	NA	CASSQESTRGHSKGYNEQFF	TGCGCCAGCAGCCAAGAGAGTACCAGGGGGCATAGTAAAGGCTACAATGAGCAGTTCTTC
TRBV7-2	TRBJ2-7	TRBD2	once	CASSLGRDGQREIYEQYF	TGTGCCAGCAGCTTAGGACGCGACGGGCAGCGGGAGATCTACGAGCAGTACTTC
TRBV7-6	TRBJ1-2	NA	NA	CASSLEERGFTYGYTF	TGTGCCAGCAGCTTAGAAGAAAGGGGGTTTACCTATGGCTACACCTTC
TRBV5-4	TRBJ1-2	NA	NA	CASTTEDYGYTF	TGTGCCAGCACGACAGAGGACTATGGCTACACCTTC
TRBV24-1	TRBJ1-6	NA	NA	CATISDRMFPNSPLHF	TGTGCCACCATTTCCGACAGGATGTTTCCCAATTCACCCCTCCACTTT
TRBV18	TRBJ1-5	NA	NA	CASSQGLSNQPQHF	TGTGCCAGCTCGCAGGGACTGAGCAATCAGCCCCAGCATTTT
TRBV7-8	TRBJ1-6	NA	NA	CASSVRQGYNSPLHF	TGTGCCAGCAGCGTCCGGCAGGGGTACAATTCACCCCTCCACTTT
TRBV6-1	TRBJ1-6	NA	NA	CASSEALGGNSPLHF	TGTGCCAGCAGTGAGGCCCTCGGGGGGAATTCACCCCTCCACTTT
TRBV7-6	TRBJ2-1	TRBD2	NA	CASSLAPSGRADEQFF	TGTGCCAGCAGCTTAGCGCCTAGCGGGAGGGCCGATGAGCAGTTCTTC
TRBV11-2	TRBJ1-1	NA	NA	CASTLGGMNTEAFF	TGTGCCAGCACCTTGGGAGGAATGAACACTGAAGCTTTCTTT
TRBV29-1	TRBJ2-1	TRBD1	NA	CSAGTANNEQFF	TGCAGCGCCGGGACAGCGAACAATGAGCAGTTCTTC
TRBV3-1/TRBV3-2	TRBJ1-2	NA	NA	CASSQDPGNYGYTF	TGTGCCAGCAGCCAAGACCCGGGAAACTATGGCTACACCTTC
TRBV11-3	TRBJ1-1	NA	NA	CASRADNTEAFF	TGTGCCAGCAGAGCTGATAACACTGAAGCTTTCTTT
TRBV5-6	TRBJ1-2	TRBD1	NA	CASSSYSGTVGYGYTF	TGTGCCAGCAGCTCGTATAGCGGGACAGTCGGCTATGGCTACACCTTC
TRBV21-1	TRBJ2-3	NA	NA	CASRGEIGSGGADTQYF	TGTGCCAGCCGTGGTGAGATTGGAAGCGGTGGGGCAGATACGCAGTATTTT
TRBV11-2	TRBJ2-1	NA	NA	CASSLEGGAGRLNEQFF	TGTGCCAGCAGCTTAGAAGGGGGGGCGGGAAGATTGAATGAGCAGTTCTTC
TRBV4-1	TRBJ2-3	TRBD2	few	CASSQGRTSSTDTQYF	TGCGCCAGCAGCCAAGGACGGACTAGCAGCACAGATACGCAGTATTTT
TRBV6-1	TRBJ1-4	TRBD1	NA	CASSERGDRGGELFF	TGTGCCAGCAGTGAAAGAGGGGACAGGGGCGGGGAACTGTTTTTT
TRBV12-3/TRBV12-4	TRBJ2-7	NA	NA	CASGGTEGSEQYF	TGTGCCAGCGGCGGGACAGAGGGCTCGGAGCAGTACTTC
TRBV18	TRBJ2-7	TRBD1	NA	CASSPDRDLYEQYF	TGTGCCAGCTCTCCAGACAGGGACCTCTACGAGCAGTACTTC
TRBV19	TRBJ2-5	NA	NA	CASSIVRGPQETQYF	TGTGCCAGTAGTATAGTTAGAGGGCCCCAAGAGACCCAGTACTTC
TRBV4-1	TRBJ2-1	TRBD2	NA	CASSRSGSRNEQFF	TGCGCCAGCAGCCGTAGCGGGAGTCGAAATGAGCAGTTCTTC
TRBV7-2	TRBJ1-5	NA	NA	CASSLVTGSNQPQHF	TGTGCCAGCAGCTTAGTCACAGGTTCCAATCAGCCCCAGCATTTT
TRBV6-4	TRBJ2-7	TRBD1	NA	CATNGGTGSYEQYF	TGTGCTACCAATGGAGGGACAGGGAGCTACGAGCAGTACTTC
TRBV6-5	TRBJ1-2	TRBD1	NA	CASRRQGNYGYTF	TGTGCCAGCAGGAGACAGGGGAACTATGGCTACACCTTC
TRBV5-1	TRBJ1-4	NA	NA	CASSQSTGENEKLFF	TGCGCCAGCAGTCAGTCGACAGGAGAGAATGAAAAACTGTTTTTT
TRBV30	TRBJ2-7	TRBD2	NA	CAWSGLAGGAIYEQYF	TGTGCCTGGAGTGGTCTAGCGGGAGGGGCAATTTACGAGCAGTACTTC
TRBV5-4	TRBJ2-7	TRBD1	NA	CASSYRDRGTYEQYF	TGTGCCAGCAGCTACCGGGACAGGGGAACCTACGAGCAGTACTTC
TRBV7-9	TRBJ2-1	TRBD2	once	CASSPLAGGYNEQFF	TGTGCCAGCAGCCCTCTAGCGGGCGGTTACAATGAGCAGTTCTTC
TRBV19	TRBJ2-2	TRBD2	NA	CASTVLAGMGTGELFF	TGTGCCAGTACCGTCCTAGCGGGTATGGGCACCGGGGAGCTGTTTTTT
TRBV9	TRBJ2-3	TRBD1	once	CASSSGQFYTDTQYF	TGTGCCAGCAGCTCGGGACAGTTTTACACAGATACGCAGTATTTT
TRBV14	TRBJ1-1	TRBD1	NA	CASSQWQGAVDTEAFF	TGTGCCAGCAGCCAATGGCAGGGGGCGGTGGACACTGAAGCTTTCTTT
TRBV5-1	TRBJ2-5	TRBD1	once	CASSLDGQVGETQYF	TGCGCCAGCAGCTTGGACGGACAGGTTGGGGAGACCCAGTACTTC
TRBV25-1	TRBJ2-1	NA	NA	CASSELGGGDEQFF	TGTGCCAGCAGTGAATTAGGTGGAGGAGATGAGCAGTTCTTC
TRBV14	TRBJ2-5	TRBD1	NA	CASSLWTGEETQYF	TGTGCCAGCAGCCTCTGGACAGGGGAAGAGACCCAGTACTTC
TRBV9	TRBJ2-2	TRBD2	NA	CASSSGGGLIAGVSGELFF	TGTGCCAGCAGCTCCGGGGGGGGGTTAATAGCGGGAGTTTCCGGGGAGCTGTTTTTT
TRBV19	TRBJ2-1	NA	NA	CASSPNLKAYNEQFF	TGTGCCAGTAGTCCCAACTTAAAAGCCTACAATGAGCAGTTCTTC
TRBV1	TRBJ2-1	NA	NA	CTSTRGPGGPNNEQFF	TGCACCAGCACCCGCGGTCCGGGGGGGCCAAACAATGAGCAGTTCTTC
TRBV6-5	TRBJ2-2	TRBD2	once	CASAGGDSRGELFF	TGTGCCAGCGCTGGGGGGGACTCCAGGGGGGAGCTGTTTTTT
TRBV9	TRBJ1-3	NA	NA	CASSPWTVGGNTIYF	TGTGCCAGCAGCCCATGGACAGTCGGGGGAAACACCATATATTTT
TRBV13	TRBJ2-3	TRBD2	NA	CASSFSGIIADTQYF	TGTGCCAGCAGCTTTAGCGGGATAATCGCAGATACGCAGTATTTT
TRBV11-3	TRBJ2-7	TRBD1	NA	CASSLGVRGSEQYF	TGTGCCAGCAGCTTAGGCGTCAGGGGGAGCGAGCAGTACTTC
TRBV28	TRBJ2-7	TRBD1	NA	CASSFPTGQNSYEQYF	TGTGCCAGCAGTTTCCCAACGGGACAGAACTCCTACGAGCAGTACTTC
TRBV6-5	TRBJ1-5	TRBD1	NA	CASSYSGRGQSQPQHF	TGTGCCAGCAGTTACTCAGGCAGGGGGCAAAGTCAGCCCCAGCATTTT
TRBV25-1	TRBJ2-7	TRBD2	NA	CASSELGGNSGRSEQYF	TGTGCCAGCAGTGAATTGGGAGGTAATAGCGGGAGAAGCGAGCAGTACTTC
TRBV5-5	TRBJ1-6	NA	NA	CASSLIAEAGIYNSPLHF	TGTGCCAGCAGCTTGATTGCGGAGGCCGGGATTTATAATTCACCCCTCCACTTT